The 12 T cell receptor beta chains reported below all come from one sample, sequenced in a study of cytomegalovirus exposure and HLA in healthy donors. Amplification used 60 Vbeta primers and 13 Jbeta primers. This table comes from immunoSEQ multiplex PCR, and its TCRdb copy is limited to in-frame clones, with some not included. The repertoire has 150,000 to 200,000 clones, about 80% of them found once; the top ten carry approximately 1.4%. Sequencing was done on a sample of PBMCs. The receptor source for this set is a young man in good health and CMV-seronegative.

The V and J genes are TRBV5-1 and TRBJ1-1; D might be TRBD1 (6 bases). The germline V gene has CDR1 SGHRS and CDR2 YFSETQ. There are 14 residues in the CDR3. Between the trimmed V and J ends, which lost 1 base and 6 bases, there was a span of 13 bases. The CDR3 protein is CASSLTGTSPEAFF. The DNA for the CDR3 is TGCGCCAGCAGCTTGACAGGGACGAGTCCTGAAGCTTTCTTT.

This chain uses TRBV6-9 with TRBJ2-1; TRBD2 matches 13 bases. The V segment lost 9 bases and the J segment 5 bases; nucleotides outside the gene matches: 4. The CDR3 covers 14 residues. CDR1 is MNHGY and CDR2 is SVAAGI in the germline V gene. The CDR3 is CARLAGGADNEQFF. Here the CDR3 DNA reads TGTGCCAGACTAGCGGGAGGGGCAGACAATGAGCAGTTCTTC.

V gene TRBV2 combines with J gene TRBJ1-4; weak D call: TRBD1 (5 bases). Trimming stripped 10 bases from V and 0 bases from J, with 9 bases between. The V gene's germline CDR1 is SNHLY and CDR2 FYNNEI. The CDR3 runs to 13 residues. This CDR3 is CAKRGSTNEKLFF. The CDR3 bases are TGTGCCAAAAGGGGTTCAACTAATGAAAAACTGTTTTTT. Looking up the rest from reference TRBV2 and TRBJ1-4 gives the full variable domain: EPEVTQTPSHQVTQMGQEVILRCVPISNHLYFYWYRQILGQKVEFLVSFYNNEISEKSEIFDDQFSVERPDGSNFTLKIRSTKLEDSAMYFCAKRGSTNEKLFFGSGTQLSVL.

The gene calls are TRBV30 and TRBJ2-7, with 11 bases fitting TRBD1. The CDR3 is 14 residues long. V lost 7 bases to trimming and J lost 4 bases; unmatched junction nucleotides: 9. Germline CDR1 is GTSNPN and CDR2 is SVGIG (reference sequence). CDR3 loop: CALTPDRGPYEQYF. The CDR3 DNA sequence: TGTGCCTTAACCCCGGACAGGGGGCCGTACGAGCAGTACTTC.

This rearrangement joins TRBV13 to TRBJ2-7; D gene ambiguous. Germline CDR1 reads PRHDT; CDR2 reads FYEKMQ (reference sequence). The CDR3 spans 14 residues. V was clipped by 2 bases and J by 0 bases, with 8 bases between them. Here the CDR3 reads CASSLLAGSYEQYF. The CDR3 DNA reads TGTGCCAGCAGCTTATTGGCAGGCTCCTACGAGCAGTACTTC.

This sequence joins TRBV10-2 and TRBJ2-7; the D gene is possibly TRBD1 (6 bases). The CDR3 has 12 residues. Trimming pared 6 bases from V and 12 bases from J, leaving 18 bases between. Per germline, CDR1 WSHSY and CDR2 SAAADI. The CDR3 bases are TGCGCCAGCAGAGAACGAACTGGACAGTCGTACTTC. Translating it yields CASRERTGQSYF.

The CDR3 DNA follows: TGTGCCACCCAGGGCCCCTACGAGCAGTACTTC. Translating it yields CATQGPYEQYF. This sequence joins TRBV19 and TRBJ2-7, with TRBD1 as a possible D gene (5 bases). Germline CDR1 is LNHDA and CDR2 is SQIVND (reference sequence). Trimming left V 10 bases short and J 2 bases short, with 9 bases between. This CDR3 has 11 amino acids.

The chain combines TRBV11-2 with TRBJ1-4; D possibly corresponds to TRBD1 (6 bases). The CDR3 extends over 13 amino acids. CDR1 is SGHAT and CDR2 is FQNNGV in the germline V gene. V lost 7 bases and J 12 bases, leaving 18 bases between the germline ends. CDR3 sequence reads: CASTIAGTLQLFF. DNA of the CDR3: TGTGCCAGCACCATCGCCGGGACATTACAACTGTTTTTT.

The chain has TRBV5-1 and TRBJ2-5, with 7 nucleotides matching TRBD1. The V gene end was trimmed by 4 bases and the J gene end by 5 bases; junction bases not matched to a gene: 8. CDR1 is SGHRS and CDR2 is YFSETQ in the germline V gene. This CDR3 spans 14 amino acids. The DNA of the CDR3 is TGCGCCAGCAGCCCAAGACAGGGCCCGGAGACCCAGTACTTC. It specifies CASSPRQGPETQYF. Together with reference TRBV5-1 and TRBJ2-5, the CDR3 gives the full variable domain: KAGVTQTPRYLIKTRGQQVTLSCSPISGHRSVSWYQQTPGQGLQFLFEYFSETQRNKGNFPGRFSGRQFSNSRSEMNVSTLELGDSALYLCASSPRQGPETQYFGPGTRLLVL.

V is TRBV7-2 and J is TRBJ2-1; 10 nucleotides match TRBD2. The ends lost 0 bases at V and 4 bases at J; junction bases unmatched: 6. The CDR3 runs to 17 residues. CDR1 and CDR2 from the germline V gene are SGHTA and FQGNSA. CDR3 sequence reads: CASSLAKTSGTYNEQFF. The CDR3 DNA follows: TGTGCCAGCAGCTTAGCTAAAACTAGCGGGACGTACAATGAGCAGTTCTTC. Full variable domain (remainder filled in from reference TRBV7-2 and TRBJ2-1): GAGVSQSPSNKVTEKGKDVELRCDPISGHTALYWYRQSLGQGLEFLIYFQGNSAPDKSGLPSDRFSAERTGGSVSTLTIQRTQQEDSAVYLCASSLAKTSGTYNEQFFGPGTRLTVL.

In this sample, this clone turned up once. The chain joins TRBV30 to TRBJ2-1, with 13 bases identical to TRBD2. CDR1 GTSNPN and CDR2 SVGIG come from the germline V gene (reference sequence). The CDR3 runs 15 residues. The ends lost 0 bases at V and 6 bases at J; junction bases unmatched: 2. CDR3 region: CAWSVLAGGPNEQFF. CDR3 nucleotides: TGTGCCTGGAGTGTACTAGCGGGAGGGCCCAATGAGCAGTTCTTC.

J is TRBJ2-1 and V is TRBV13; 8 nucleotides line up with TRBD2. The germline V gene has CDR1 PRHDT and CDR2 FYEKMQ (reference sequence). The CDR3 spans 15 residues. The J segment lost 7 bases and the V segment lost 3 bases, leaving 8 bases of the junction unmatched. The CDR3 protein is CASSLFGGRYNEQFF. The CDR3 DNA reads as TGTGCCAGCAGCTTGTTTGGCGGGAGGTATAATGAGCAGTTCTTC.